The 26 T cell receptor beta chains presented below share a single source sample, sequenced in a study of T cell repertoires in cytomegalovirus infection. TCRdb re-called the reads through MiXCR, storing one row per CDR3 protein. The sample yields about 680,000 distinct CDR3 sequences, more than 20% seen once. Source material: CD8+ T cells from PBMCs. The source of these receptors is a human donor in good health (CMV status not recorded). Some clones in this sample may be carry-over from other donors' samples.

This clonotype was recorded a few times. This sequence joins TRBV6-6 and TRBJ2-5; TRBD2 aligns across 9 bases. The junction had 23 bases not matched to a gene; V was cut back by 10 bases and J by 2 bases. The CDR3 is 19 residues long. The germline V gene encodes CDR1 MNHNY and CDR2 SVGAGI (reference sequence). CDR3 in DNA: TGTGCCACAACGGACAGTTTAGGGCTAGCGGGGATCCTTCAAGAGACCCAGTACTTC. It is translated as CATTDSLGLAGILQETQYF.

The gene calls are TRBV5-6 and TRBJ2-1; a weak D match, TRBD1 (6 bases). V was pared by 0 bases and J by 7 bases, with 14 bases between. CDR1 and CDR2 (germline): SGHDT, YYEEEE. This CDR3 spans 15 amino acids. CDR3 in amino acids: CASSLGWGPLNEQFF. CDR3 in DNA: TGTGCCAGCAGCTTGGGGTGGGGGCCACTAAATGAGCAGTTCTTC.

In this sample, this clonotype turned up many times. The chain recombines TRBV12-3 or TRBV12-4 with TRBJ1-3, with D tentatively TRBD1 (6 bases). Trimming removed 7 bases at V and 4 bases at J, with 14 bases between. The CDR3 is made up of 14 amino acids. CDR3: CASTPTGRGNTIYF. CDR3 nucleotides: TGTGCCAGCACTCCCACAGGGCGAGGAAACACCATATATTTT.

A few counts support this clonotype. J is TRBJ1-5 and V is TRBV14; D gene uncertain. Germline V CDR1 and CDR2: SGHDN, FVKESK. Trimming cost V 4 bases and J 9 bases, with 16 bases left between them. The CDR3 spans 14 residues. CDR3: CASSPSSHVGPQHF. The DNA for the CDR3 is TGTGCCAGCAGCCCTTCTAGTCATGTGGGGCCCCAGCATTTT.

This clonotype was counted between two and nine times. The chain recombines TRBV5-6 with TRBJ2-7; the D gene is possibly TRBD1 (6 bases). Trimming took 3 bases from V and 1 from J, leaving 14 bases between them. The V gene's germline CDR1 is SGHDT and CDR2 YYEEEE. The CDR3 is made up of 15 amino acids. The CDR3 protein is CASSWIGGSSYEQYV. CDR3 nucleotides: TGTGCCAGCAGCTGGATTGGGGGCTCGTCCTACGAGCAGTACGTC.

The V and J genes are TRBV4-2 and TRBJ2-7; D is possibly TRBD2 (6 bases). This CDR3 has 16 amino acids. V lost 4 bases, J lost 4 bases, and 20 bases lay in between. Germline-derived CDR1 and CDR2 are LGHNA and YNFKEQ. The CDR3 protein is CASSRTTGEAGYEQYF. CDR3 DNA sequence: TGTGCCAGCAGCCGAACGACGGGGGAAGCAGGGTACGAGCAGTACTTC.

The chain couples TRBV12-3 or TRBV12-4 to TRBJ2-1; D is uncertain. The V gene lost 3 bases and the J gene lost 8 bases, with 5 bases spanning the gap. The CDR3 loop spans 11 amino acids. CDR3 in amino acids: CASSFLYEQFF. CDR3 in DNA: TGTGCCAGCAGTTTTCTGTATGAGCAGTTCTTC.

The rearrangement joins TRBV28 to TRBJ1-1; 9 bases fit TRBD1. V trimming: 2 bases; J trimming: 3 bases; junction bases outside the gene matches: 10. CDR1 is MDHEN and CDR2 is SYDVKM in the germline V gene. CDR3 size: 17 residues. CDR3 loop: CASSLGTGFTRDTEAFF. CDR3 nucleotide sequence: TGTGCCAGCAGTTTAGGGACAGGGTTTACAAGGGACACTGAAGCTTTCTTT.

This clonotype was observed a handful of times. DNA for the CDR3: TGTGCCAGCAGTCCCTGGACAGGGACCCAAGAGACCCAGTACTTC. Encoded protein: CASSPWTGTQETQYF. The rearrangement joins TRBV27 to TRBJ2-5, with TRBD1 matching 8 bases. The V gene end was trimmed by 5 bases and the J gene end by 1 base; junction bases not matched to a gene: 6. This CDR3 spans 15 amino acids. The germline V gene has CDR1 MNHEY and CDR2 SMNVEV (reference sequence).

The DNA for the CDR3 is TGCGCCAGCAGCTTCACCGAGGGCATCTCCTACGAGCAGTACTTC. This sequence encodes CASSFTEGISYEQYF. The chain has TRBV5-1 and TRBJ2-7, with D possibly being TRBD2 (5 bases). Germline CDR1 is SGHRS and CDR2 is YFSETQ. This CDR3 comprises 15 residues. V shed 2 bases and J shed 0 bases, with 12 bases lying between them.

The V gene is TRBV20-1, the J gene TRBJ2-7; D is uncertain. The CDR3 consists of 14 residues. Trimming removed 2 bases at V and 0 bases at J, with 11 bases between. The germline CDR1 and CDR2 sequences are DFQATT and SNEGSKA (reference sequence). Written as DNA, the CDR3 is TGCAGTGCTAGATACTACCTTAGCTCCTACGAGCAGTACGTC. Encoded protein: CSARYYLSSYEQYV.

This clonotype was seen only a few times. The chain has TRBV7-6 and TRBJ2-7; perhaps TRBD1 as D (6 bases). The CDR3 runs 14 residues. Trimming pared 3 bases from V and 6 bases from J, leaving 15 bases between. The V gene's germline CDR1 is SGHVS and CDR2 FNYEAQ. The CDR3 loop reads CASSLGAEGAEQYF. In DNA, the CDR3 is TGTGCCAGCAGCTTGGGGGCCGAGGGTGCCGAGCAGTACTTC.

This clonotype has more than one count but fewer than ten. The V and J genes are TRBV14 and TRBJ2-1, with 9 bases matching TRBD1. The CDR3 consists of 16 residues. After removal of 3 bases from V and 3 bases from J, the junction contained 6 bases not matched to a gene. The germline V gene encodes CDR1 SGHDN and CDR2 FVKESK. The chain's CDR3 is CASSQPGQGDYNEQFF. The CDR3 bases are TGTGCCAGCAGCCAGCCGGGACAGGGCGACTACAATGAGCAGTTCTTC.

V gene TRBV28 combines with J gene TRBJ2-3; D is perhaps TRBD2 (6 bases). The V gene lost 10 bases and the J gene lost 2 bases, with 16 bases spanning the gap. This CDR3 is 14 amino acids long. Germline V gene data show CDR1 as MDHEN and CDR2 as SYDVKM. DNA for the CDR3: TGTGCCATCCAGGACGGGACTTTCACAGATACGCAGTATTTT. Its protein product is CAIQDGTFTDTQYF.

Ten or more counts support this clonotype. The chain joins TRBV4-1 to TRBJ2-5, with 10 positions matching TRBD2. CDR1 and CDR2 from the germline V gene are MGHRA and YSYEKL. The CDR3 runs to 19 residues. With 0 bases clipped from V and 1 base from J, the junction kept 11 bases outside the gene matches. The CDR3 coding sequence is TGCGCCAGCAGCCAAGAGGTTCCGAGCGGGGGGGGCTTCCAAGAGACCCAGTACTTC. Its translation: CASSQEVPSGGGFQETQYF.

In its sample, this clonotype was seen a few times. The rearrangement joins TRBV5-6 to TRBJ2-5; D is unresolved. Looked up from germline, CDR1 is SGHDT and CDR2 is YYEEEE. The CDR3 spans 17 residues. V dropped 0 bases and J dropped 5 bases, with 20 bases sitting between them. The CDR3 protein is CASSLAMSGRARETQYF. CDR3 bases: TGTGCCAGCAGCTTGGCCATGTCAGGACGCGCCCGGGAGACCCAGTACTTC.

V and J are TRBV2 and TRBJ2-7; D not certain. Germline V gene sequence: CDR1 SNHLY, CDR2 FYNNEI. The CDR3 runs 13 residues. V shed 7 bases and J shed 0 bases, with 10 bases lying between them. The CDR3 protein is CASTGSPSYEQYF. Written as DNA, the CDR3 is TGTGCCAGCACGGGCAGTCCCTCCTACGAGCAGTACTTC.

This chain joins TRBV19 and TRBJ2-2; D ambiguous. Trimming stripped 7 bases from V and 2 bases from J, with 17 bases between. The CDR3 spans 16 residues. CDR1 and CDR2 (germline): LNHDA, SQIVND (reference sequence). The CDR3 DNA sequence: TGTGCCAGTACCCCAATCGGTCGGGTCAACACCGGGGAGCTGTTTTTT. It translates to CASTPIGRVNTGELFF.

The chain couples TRBV20-1 to TRBJ2-7; possibly TRBD2 for D (6 bases). This CDR3 comprises 14 residues. V was trimmed by 0 bases and J by 3 bases, leaving 12 bases between them. The germline V gene encodes CDR1 DFQATT and CDR2 SNEGSKA (reference sequence). CDR3: CSARDRGGDYEQYF. DNA for the CDR3: TGCAGTGCTAGAGATCGGGGCGGGGACTACGAGCAGTACTTC.

About this clonotype: A much larger clone sits a single nucleotide away, making a read error possible. The rearrangement links TRBV7-6 to TRBJ2-1; TRBD2 aligns across 11 bases. Looked up from germline, CDR1 is SGHVS and CDR2 is FNYEAQ. CDR3 length: 16 residues. The CDR3 DNA follows: TGTGCCAACAGCTCTAGCGGGGGGAAACCCTACAATGAGCAGTTCTTC. Translation gives CANSSSGGKPYNEQFF.

This chain connects TRBV7-2 to TRBJ1-5, with a weak D call TRBD1 (5 bases). CDR3 length equals 15 residues. The V gene lost 3 bases and the J gene lost 3 bases, with 12 bases spanning the gap. Germline V gene sequence: CDR1 SGHTA, CDR2 FQGNSA. CDR3 nucleotide sequence: TGTGCCAGCAGCTTTGGGGCTGGCGACAATCAGCCCCAGCATTTT. Translated, it gives CASSFGAGDNQPQHF.

The sample holds many counts of this clonotype. The V call is TRBV12-3 or TRBV12-4, the J call TRBJ2-7, with 8 bases matching TRBD2. With V trimmed by 0 bases and J by 7 bases, 17 bases remained unmatched. The CDR3 totals 18 residues. CDR3: CASSLAGAPGGGSGEQYF. As DNA, the CDR3 is TGTGCCAGCAGTTTAGCGGGTGCCCCGGGAGGGGGATCGGGTGAGCAGTACTTC.

V gene TRBV7-3 combines with J gene TRBJ2-6; perhaps TRBD1 as D (6 bases). CDR3 size: 16 residues. V lost 5 bases and J 2 bases, leaving 13 bases between the germline ends. CDR1 is SGHTA and CDR2 is FQGTGA in the germline V gene. CDR3 DNA sequence: TGTGCCAGCAGCCCGCAGGGGCGACCTGGGGCCAACGTCCTGACTTTC. The encoded protein is CASSPQGRPGANVLTF.

This clonotype was observed a handful of times. The gene calls are TRBV9 and TRBJ2-2; possible D gene TRBD1, 6 bases. Germline V gene data show CDR1 as SGDLS and CDR2 as YYNGEE. CDR3 length: 15 amino acids. Trimming took off 4 bases at V and 2 bases at J, with 12 bases between the two ends. CDR3 loop: CASSIGTSNTGELFF. CDR3 coding DNA: TGTGCCAGCAGCATAGGGACAAGTAACACCGGGGAGCTGTTTTTT.

V is TRBV27 and J is TRBJ2-3; 10 nucleotides agree with TRBD1. The length of the CDR3 is 16 residues. The V and J ends lost 0 bases and 4 bases, in that order; junction bases with no gene match: 4. The germline CDR1 and CDR2 sequences are MNHEY and SMNVEV (reference sequence). The CDR3 nucleotides are TGTGCCAGCAGTTTATCCCGCGGGACAGGGGCAGATACGCAGTATTTT. Translation gives CASSLSRGTGADTQYF.

With respect to this clonotype: The conserved phenylalanine or tryptophan normally closing the CDR3 is absent here, so this likely arose from a read error. This chain links TRBV5-8 with TRBJ2-3; 8 bases are a match to TRBD2. The CDR3 has 14 amino acids. V lost 4 bases, J lost 3 bases, and 4 bases stayed unmatched. CDR1 and CDR2 (germline): SGHTS, YDEGEE. The CDR3 region is CASSLGLATDTQYY. In nucleotides, the CDR3 is TGTGCCAGCAGCCTAGGACTAGCAACAGATACGCAGTATTAT.